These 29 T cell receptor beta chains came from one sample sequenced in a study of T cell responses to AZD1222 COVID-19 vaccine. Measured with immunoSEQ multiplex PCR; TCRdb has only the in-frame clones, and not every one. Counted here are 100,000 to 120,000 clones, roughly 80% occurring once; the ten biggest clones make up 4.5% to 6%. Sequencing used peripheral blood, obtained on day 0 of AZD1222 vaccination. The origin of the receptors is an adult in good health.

This CDR3 reads CASSARGMNTEAFF. CDR3 coding DNA: TGCGCCAGCAGCGCGAGGGGGATGAACACTGAAGCTTTCTTT. This chain uses TRBV5-1 with TRBJ1-1; D possibly corresponds to TRBD1 (6 bases). V lost 4 bases, J lost 0 bases, and 10 bases lay in between. CDR1 is SGHRS, CDR2 YFSETQ, per germline. This CDR3 has 14 residues.

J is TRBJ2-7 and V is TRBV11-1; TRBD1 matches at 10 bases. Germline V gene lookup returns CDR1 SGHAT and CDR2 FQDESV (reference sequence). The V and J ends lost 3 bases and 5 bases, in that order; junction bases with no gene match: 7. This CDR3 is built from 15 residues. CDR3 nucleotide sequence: TGTGCCAGCAGCTTCAGGGGACAGGGGTCACACGAGCAGTACTTC. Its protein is CASSFRGQGSHEQYF.

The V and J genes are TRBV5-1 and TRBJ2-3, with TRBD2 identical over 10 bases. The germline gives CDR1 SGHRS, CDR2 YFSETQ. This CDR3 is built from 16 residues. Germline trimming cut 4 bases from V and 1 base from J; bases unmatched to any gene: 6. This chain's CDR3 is CASSPGLAGGTDTQYF. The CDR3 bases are TGCGCCAGCAGCCCGGGCCTAGCGGGGGGCACAGATACGCAGTATTTT.

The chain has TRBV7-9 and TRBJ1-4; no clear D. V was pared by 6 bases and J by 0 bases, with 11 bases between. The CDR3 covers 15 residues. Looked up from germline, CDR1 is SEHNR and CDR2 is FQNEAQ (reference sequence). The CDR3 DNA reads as TGTGCCAGCAGTCGACAAAGAGCAACTAATGAAAAACTGTTTTTT. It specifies CASSRQRATNEKLFF. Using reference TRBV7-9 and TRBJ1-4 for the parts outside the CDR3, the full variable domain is DTGVSQNPRHKITKRGQNVTFRCDPISEHNRLYWYRQTLGQGPEFLTYFQNEAQLEKSRLLSDRFSAERPKGSFSTLEIQRTEQGDSAMYLCASSRQRATNEKLFFGSGTQLSVL.

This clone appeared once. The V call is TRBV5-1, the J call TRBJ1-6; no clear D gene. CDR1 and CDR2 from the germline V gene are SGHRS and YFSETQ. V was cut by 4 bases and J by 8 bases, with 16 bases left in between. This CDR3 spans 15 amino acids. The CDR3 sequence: CASSLTFQVDSPLHF. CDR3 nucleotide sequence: TGCGCCAGCAGCCTGACATTTCAGGTCGATTCACCCCTCCACTTT.

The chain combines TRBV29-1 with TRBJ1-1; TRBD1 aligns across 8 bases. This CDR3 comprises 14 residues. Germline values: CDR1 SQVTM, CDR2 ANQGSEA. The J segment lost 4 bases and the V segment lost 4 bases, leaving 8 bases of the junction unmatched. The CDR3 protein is CSVVPQGAGTEAFF. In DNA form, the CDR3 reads TGCAGCGTTGTACCGCAGGGGGCGGGCACTGAAGCTTTCTTT. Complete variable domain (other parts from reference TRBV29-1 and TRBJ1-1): SAVISQKPSRDICQRGTSLTIQCQVDSQVTMMFWYRQQPGQSLTLIATANQGSEATYESGFVIDKFPISRPNLTFSTLTVSNMSPEDSSIYLCSVVPQGAGTEAFFGQGTRLTVV.

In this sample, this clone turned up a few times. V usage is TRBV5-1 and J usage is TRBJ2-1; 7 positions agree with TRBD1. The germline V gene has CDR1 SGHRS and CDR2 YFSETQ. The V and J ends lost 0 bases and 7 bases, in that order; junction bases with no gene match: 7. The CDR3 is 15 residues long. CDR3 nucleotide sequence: TGCGCCAGCAGCTTGGGTGGACAGGTCCCTAATGAGCAGTTCTTC. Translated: CASSLGGQVPNEQFF.

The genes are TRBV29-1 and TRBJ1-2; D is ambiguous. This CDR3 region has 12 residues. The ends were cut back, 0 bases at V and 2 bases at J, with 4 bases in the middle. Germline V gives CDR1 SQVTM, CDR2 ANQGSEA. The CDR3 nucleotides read TGCAGCGTTGAAGAAACAAACTATGGCTACACCTTC. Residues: CSVEETNYGYTF.

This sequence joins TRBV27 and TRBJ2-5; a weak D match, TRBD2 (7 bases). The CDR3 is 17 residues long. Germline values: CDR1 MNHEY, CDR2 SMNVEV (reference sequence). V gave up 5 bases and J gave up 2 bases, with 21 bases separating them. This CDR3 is CASSGWRTAGRQETQYF. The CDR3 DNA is TGTGCCAGCAGTGGTTGGAGGACAGCGGGGAGGCAAGAGACCCAGTACTTC.

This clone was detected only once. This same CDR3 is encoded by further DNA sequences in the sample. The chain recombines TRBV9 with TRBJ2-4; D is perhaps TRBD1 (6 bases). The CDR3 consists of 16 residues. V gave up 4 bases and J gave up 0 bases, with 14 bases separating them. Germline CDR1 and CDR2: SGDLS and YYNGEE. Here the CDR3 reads CASSPSGGLAKNIQYF. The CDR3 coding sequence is TGTGCCAGCAGCCCAAGTGGGGGCCTAGCCAAAAACATTCAGTACTTC.

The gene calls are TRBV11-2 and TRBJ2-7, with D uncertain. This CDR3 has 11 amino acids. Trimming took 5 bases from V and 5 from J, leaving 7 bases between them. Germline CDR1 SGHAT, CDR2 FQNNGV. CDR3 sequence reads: CASSLRHEQYF. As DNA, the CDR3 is TGTGCCAGCAGCCTAAGACACGAGCAGTACTTC.

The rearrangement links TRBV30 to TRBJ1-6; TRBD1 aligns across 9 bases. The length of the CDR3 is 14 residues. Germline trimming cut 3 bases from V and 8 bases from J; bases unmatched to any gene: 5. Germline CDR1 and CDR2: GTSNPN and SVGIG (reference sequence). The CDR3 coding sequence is TGTGCCTGGAGCAGCGACAGGGGGTATTCACCCCTCCACTTT. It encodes CAWSSDRGYSPLHF. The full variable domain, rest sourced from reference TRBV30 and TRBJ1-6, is SQTIHQWPATLVQPVGSPLSLECTVEGTSNPNLYWYRQAAGRGLQLLFYSVGIGQISSEVPQNLSASRPQDRQFILSSKKLLLSDSGFYLCAWSSDRGYSPLHFGNGTRLTVT.

CDR3 amino acids: CASSVDRDRGYTF. CDR3 nucleotide sequence: TGTGCCAGCAGCGTCGACAGGGATCGGGGCTACACCTTC. The V call is TRBV9, the J call TRBJ1-2; 7 bases line up with TRBD1. Losses at the gene ends were 2 bases for V and 8 bases for J; bases not matched to a gene: 6. From germline, CDR1 is SGDLS and CDR2 YYNGEE. The CDR3 has 13 amino acids.

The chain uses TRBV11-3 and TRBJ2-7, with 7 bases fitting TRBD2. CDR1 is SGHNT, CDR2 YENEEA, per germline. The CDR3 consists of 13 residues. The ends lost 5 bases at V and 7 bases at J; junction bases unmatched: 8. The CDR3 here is CASSPGTTREQYF. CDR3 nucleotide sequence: TGTGCCAGCAGCCCAGGGACTACTCGGGAGCAGTACTTC.

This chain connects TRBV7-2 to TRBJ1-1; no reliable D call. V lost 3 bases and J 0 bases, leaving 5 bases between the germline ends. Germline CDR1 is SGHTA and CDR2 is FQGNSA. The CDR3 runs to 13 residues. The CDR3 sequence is CASSFRLNTEAFF. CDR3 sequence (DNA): TGTGCCAGCAGCTTTAGACTGAACACTGAAGCTTTCTTT.

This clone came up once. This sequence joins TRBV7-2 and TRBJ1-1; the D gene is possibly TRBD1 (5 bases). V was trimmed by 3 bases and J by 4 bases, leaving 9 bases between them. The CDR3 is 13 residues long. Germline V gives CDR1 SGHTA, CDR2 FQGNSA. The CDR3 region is CASSLGRITEAFF. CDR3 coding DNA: TGTGCCAGCAGCTTGGGACGGATCACTGAAGCTTTCTTT.

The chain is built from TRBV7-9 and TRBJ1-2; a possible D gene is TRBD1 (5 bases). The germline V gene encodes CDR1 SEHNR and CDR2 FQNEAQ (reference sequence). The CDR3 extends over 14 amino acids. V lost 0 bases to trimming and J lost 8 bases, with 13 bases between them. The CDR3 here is CASSLAGGTLGYTF. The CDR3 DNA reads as TGTGCCAGCAGCTTAGCGGGGGGGACCTTGGGCTACACCTTC.

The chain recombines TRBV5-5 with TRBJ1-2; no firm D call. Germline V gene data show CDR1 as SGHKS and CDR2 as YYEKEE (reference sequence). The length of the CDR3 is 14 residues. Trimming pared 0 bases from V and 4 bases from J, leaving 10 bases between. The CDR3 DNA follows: TGTGCCAGCAGCTTGGTGTGGTGGGCCTATGGCTACACCTTC. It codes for CASSLVWWAYGYTF.

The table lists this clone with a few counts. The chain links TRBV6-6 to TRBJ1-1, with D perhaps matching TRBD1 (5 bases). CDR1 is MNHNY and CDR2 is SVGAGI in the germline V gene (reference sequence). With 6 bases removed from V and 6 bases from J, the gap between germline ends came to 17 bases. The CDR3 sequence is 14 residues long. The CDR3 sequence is CASSDTRVGSEAFF. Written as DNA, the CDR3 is TGTGCCAGCAGCGACACCAGGGTCGGGTCTGAAGCTTTCTTT.

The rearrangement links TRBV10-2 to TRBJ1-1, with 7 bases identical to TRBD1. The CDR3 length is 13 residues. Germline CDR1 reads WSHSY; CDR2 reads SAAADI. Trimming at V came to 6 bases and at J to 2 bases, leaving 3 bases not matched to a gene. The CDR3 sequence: CASSNRGNTEAFF. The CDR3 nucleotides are TGCGCCAGCAGCAACAGGGGAAACACTGAAGCTTTCTTT.

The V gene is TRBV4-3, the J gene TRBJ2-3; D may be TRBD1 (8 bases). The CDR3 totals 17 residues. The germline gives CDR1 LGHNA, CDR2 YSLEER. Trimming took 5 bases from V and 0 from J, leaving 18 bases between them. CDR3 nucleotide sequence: TGCGCCAGCAGCTTACAGGGGGGACTAACTAGCACAGATACGCAGTATTTT. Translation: CASSLQGGLTSTDTQYF.

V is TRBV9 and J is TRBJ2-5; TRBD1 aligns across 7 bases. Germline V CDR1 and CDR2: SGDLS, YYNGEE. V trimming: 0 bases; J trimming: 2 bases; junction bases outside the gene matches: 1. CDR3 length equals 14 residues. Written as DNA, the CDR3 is TGTGCCAGCAGCGTAGGGACAGGTCAAGAGACCCAGTACTTC. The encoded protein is CASSVGTGQETQYF.

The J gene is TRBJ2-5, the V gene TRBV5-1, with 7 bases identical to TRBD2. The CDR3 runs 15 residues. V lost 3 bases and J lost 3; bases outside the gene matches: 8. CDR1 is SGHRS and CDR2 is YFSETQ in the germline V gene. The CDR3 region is CASSWVSAGEETQYF. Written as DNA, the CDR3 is TGCGCCAGCAGCTGGGTATCTGCGGGGGAAGAGACCCAGTACTTC.

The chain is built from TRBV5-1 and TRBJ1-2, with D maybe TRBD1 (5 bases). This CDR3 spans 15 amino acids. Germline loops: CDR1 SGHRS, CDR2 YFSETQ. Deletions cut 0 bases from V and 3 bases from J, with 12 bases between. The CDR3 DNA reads TGCGCCAGCAGCTTGGGAGGCAGGGAGGACTATGGCTACACCTTC. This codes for CASSLGGREDYGYTF.

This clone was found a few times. CDR3 in DNA: TGTGCCAGCAGTGAAACGGGGTCGTATAATTCACCCCTCCACTTT. It specifies CASSETGSYNSPLHF. The rearrangement uses TRBV2 and TRBJ1-6; D ambiguous. The CDR3 sequence is 15 residues long. Trimming cost V 2 bases and J 4 bases, with 9 bases left between them. CDR1 and CDR2 from the germline V gene are SNHLY and FYNNEI.

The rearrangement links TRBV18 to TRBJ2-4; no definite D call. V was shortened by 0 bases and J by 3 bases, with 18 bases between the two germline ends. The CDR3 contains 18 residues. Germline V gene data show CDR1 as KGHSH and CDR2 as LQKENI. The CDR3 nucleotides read TGTGCCAGCTCACCACCGATAGGGATCACCCTGGGCAAAAACATTCAGTACTTC. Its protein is CASSPPIGITLGKNIQYF.

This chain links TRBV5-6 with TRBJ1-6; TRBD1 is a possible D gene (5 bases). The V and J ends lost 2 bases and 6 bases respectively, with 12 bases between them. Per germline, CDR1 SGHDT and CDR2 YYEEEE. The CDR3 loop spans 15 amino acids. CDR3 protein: CASSFFRGGNSPLHF. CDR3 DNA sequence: TGTGCCAGCAGCTTCTTTCGGGGCGGTAATTCACCCCTCCACTTT.

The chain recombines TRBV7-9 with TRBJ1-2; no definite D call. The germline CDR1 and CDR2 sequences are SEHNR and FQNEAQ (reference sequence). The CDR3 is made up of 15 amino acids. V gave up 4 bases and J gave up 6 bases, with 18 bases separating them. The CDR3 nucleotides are TGTGCCAGCAGCTCCCGTACGGTAGGGCGAAATGGCTACACCTTC. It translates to CASSSRTVGRNGYTF.

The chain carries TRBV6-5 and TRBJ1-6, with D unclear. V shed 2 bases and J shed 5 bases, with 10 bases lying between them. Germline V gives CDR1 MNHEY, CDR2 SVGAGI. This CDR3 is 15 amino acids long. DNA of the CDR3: TGTGCCAGCAGTTACCGGACTTCAAATAATTCACCCCTCCACTTT. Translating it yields CASSYRTSNNSPLHF.